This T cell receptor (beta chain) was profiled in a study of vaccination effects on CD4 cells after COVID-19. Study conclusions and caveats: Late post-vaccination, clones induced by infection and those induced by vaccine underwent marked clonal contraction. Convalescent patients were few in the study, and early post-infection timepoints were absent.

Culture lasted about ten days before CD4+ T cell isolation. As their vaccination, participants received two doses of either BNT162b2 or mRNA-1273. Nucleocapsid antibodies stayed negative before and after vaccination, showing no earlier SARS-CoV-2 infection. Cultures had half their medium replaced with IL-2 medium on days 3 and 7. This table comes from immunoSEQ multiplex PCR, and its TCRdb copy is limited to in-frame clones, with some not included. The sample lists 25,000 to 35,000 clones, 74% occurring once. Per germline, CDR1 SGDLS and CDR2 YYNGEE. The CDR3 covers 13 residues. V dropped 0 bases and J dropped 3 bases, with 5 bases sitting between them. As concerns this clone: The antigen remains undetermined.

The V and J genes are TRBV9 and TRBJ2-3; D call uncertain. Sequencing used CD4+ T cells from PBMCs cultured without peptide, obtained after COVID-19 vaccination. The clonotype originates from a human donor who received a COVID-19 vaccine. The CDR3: CASSVGGTDTQYF. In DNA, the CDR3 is TGTGCCAGCAGCGTAGGTGGTACAGATACGCAGTATTTT.